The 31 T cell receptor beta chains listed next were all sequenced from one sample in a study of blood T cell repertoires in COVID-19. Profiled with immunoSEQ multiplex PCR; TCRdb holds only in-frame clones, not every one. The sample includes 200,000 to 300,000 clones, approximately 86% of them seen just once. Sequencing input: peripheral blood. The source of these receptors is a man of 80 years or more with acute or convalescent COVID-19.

For the CDR3, the DNA is TGTGCCAGTAGTATAGATCGGAACACCGGGGAGCTGTTTTTT. It codes for CASSIDRNTGELFF. The gene calls are TRBV19 and TRBJ2-2; D remains unclear. The CDR3 totals 14 residues. Germline V gene data show CDR1 as LNHDA and CDR2 as SQIVND (reference sequence). Between the trimmed V and J ends, which lost 0 bases and 1 base, there was a span of 3 bases.

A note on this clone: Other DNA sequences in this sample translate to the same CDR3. The CDR3 nucleotides read TGTGCCAGCAGTTTAATTGGGGGCGCAGGTGGCTATGGCTACACCTTC. Translation: CASSLIGGAGGYGYTF. This rearrangement joins TRBV27 to TRBJ1-2; a possible D gene is TRBD1 (6 bases). Trimming took off 2 bases at V and 4 bases at J, with 17 bases between the two ends. Looked up from germline, CDR1 is MNHEY and CDR2 is SMNVEV (reference sequence). The CDR3 loop spans 16 amino acids.

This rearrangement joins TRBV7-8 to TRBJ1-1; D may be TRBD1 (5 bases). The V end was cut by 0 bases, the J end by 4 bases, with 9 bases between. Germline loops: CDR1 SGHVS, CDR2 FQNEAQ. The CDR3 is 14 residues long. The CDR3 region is CASSLAGEGTEAFF. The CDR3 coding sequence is TGTGCCAGCAGCTTAGCGGGGGAGGGCACTGAAGCTTTCTTT.

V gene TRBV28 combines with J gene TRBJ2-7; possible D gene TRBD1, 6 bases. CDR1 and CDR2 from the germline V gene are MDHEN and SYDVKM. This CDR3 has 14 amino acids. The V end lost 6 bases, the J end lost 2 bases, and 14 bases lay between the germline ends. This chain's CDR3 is CASRPGQPAYEQYF. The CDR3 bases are TGTGCCAGCAGACCCGGACAGCCAGCCTACGAGCAGTACTTC.

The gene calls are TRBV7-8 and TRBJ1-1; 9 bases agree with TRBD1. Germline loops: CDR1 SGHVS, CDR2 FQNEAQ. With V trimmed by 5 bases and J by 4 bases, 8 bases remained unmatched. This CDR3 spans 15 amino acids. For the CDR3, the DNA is TGTGCCAGCAGCACCGGGACAGGGTGGAGCACTGAAGCTTTCTTT. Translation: CASSTGTGWSTEAFF.

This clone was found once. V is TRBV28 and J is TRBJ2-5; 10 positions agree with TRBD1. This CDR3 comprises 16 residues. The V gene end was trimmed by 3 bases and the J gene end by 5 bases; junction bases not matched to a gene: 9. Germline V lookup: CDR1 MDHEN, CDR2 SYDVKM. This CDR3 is CASSLAATGGGETQYF. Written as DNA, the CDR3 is TGTGCCAGCAGTTTGGCGGCGACAGGGGGCGGTGAGACCCAGTACTTC.

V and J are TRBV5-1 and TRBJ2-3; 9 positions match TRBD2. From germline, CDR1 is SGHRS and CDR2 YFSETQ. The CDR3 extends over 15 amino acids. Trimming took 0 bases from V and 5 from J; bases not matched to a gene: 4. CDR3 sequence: CASSLVAGAQDTQYF. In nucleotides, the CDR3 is TGCGCCAGCAGCTTGGTAGCGGGGGCGCAAGATACGCAGTATTTT.

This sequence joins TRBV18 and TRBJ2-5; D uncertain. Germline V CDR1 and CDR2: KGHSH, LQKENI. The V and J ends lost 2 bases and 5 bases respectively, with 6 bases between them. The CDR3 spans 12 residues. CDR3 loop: CASSPAVETQYF. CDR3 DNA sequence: TGTGCCAGCTCACCAGCGGTGGAGACCCAGTACTTC.

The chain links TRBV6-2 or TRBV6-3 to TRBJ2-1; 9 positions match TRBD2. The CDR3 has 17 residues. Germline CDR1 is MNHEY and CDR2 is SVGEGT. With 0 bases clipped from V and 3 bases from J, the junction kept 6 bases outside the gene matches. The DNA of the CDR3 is TGTGCCAGCAGTTACTCCCAAGCGGGGGGAGTCTACAATGAGCAGTTCTTC. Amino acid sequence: CASSYSQAGGVYNEQFF.

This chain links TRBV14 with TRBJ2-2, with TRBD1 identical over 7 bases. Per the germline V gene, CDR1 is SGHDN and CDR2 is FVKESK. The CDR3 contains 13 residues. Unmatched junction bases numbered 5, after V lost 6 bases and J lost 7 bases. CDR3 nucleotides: TGTGCCAGCAGTACAGGGGTAGTCGGGGAGCTGTTTTTT. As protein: CASSTGVVGELFF.

The CDR3 loop is CASSLDLAGVPDTQYF. DNA for the CDR3: TGTGCCAGCAGCTTGGATTTAGCGGGAGTGCCAGATACGCAGTATTTT. The chain carries TRBV5-5 and TRBJ2-3; 9 nucleotides agree with TRBD2. CDR1 and CDR2 (germline): SGHKS, YYEKEE (reference sequence). Trimming at V came to 0 bases and at J to 4 bases, leaving 6 bases not matched to a gene. CDR3 length: 16 amino acids.

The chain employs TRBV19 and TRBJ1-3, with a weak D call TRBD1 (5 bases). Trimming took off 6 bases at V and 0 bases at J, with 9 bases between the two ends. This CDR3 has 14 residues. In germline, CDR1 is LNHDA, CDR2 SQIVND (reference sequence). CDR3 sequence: CASRDRGSGNTIYF. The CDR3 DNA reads TGTGCCAGTAGAGACAGAGGCTCTGGAAACACCATATATTTT.

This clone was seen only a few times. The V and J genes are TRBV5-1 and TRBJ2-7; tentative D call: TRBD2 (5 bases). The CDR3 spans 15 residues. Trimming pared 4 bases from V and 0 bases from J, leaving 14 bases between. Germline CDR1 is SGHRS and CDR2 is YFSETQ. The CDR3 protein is CASSPDSRASYEQYF. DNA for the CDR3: TGCGCCAGCAGCCCGGACTCGCGGGCCTCCTACGAGCAGTACTTC.

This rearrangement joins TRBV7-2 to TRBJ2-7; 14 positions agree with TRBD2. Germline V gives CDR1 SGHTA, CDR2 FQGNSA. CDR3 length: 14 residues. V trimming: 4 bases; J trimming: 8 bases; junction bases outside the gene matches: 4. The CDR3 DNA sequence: TGTGCCAGCAGCTCGGGACTAGCGGGGGTTAAGCAGTACTTC. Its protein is CASSSGLAGVKQYF.

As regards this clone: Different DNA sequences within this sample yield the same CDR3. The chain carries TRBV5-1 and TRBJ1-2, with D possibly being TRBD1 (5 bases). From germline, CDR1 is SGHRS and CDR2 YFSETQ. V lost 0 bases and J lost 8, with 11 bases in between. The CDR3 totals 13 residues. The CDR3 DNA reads TGCGCCAGCAGCTTGGCTAGGGGCGGCGGCTACACCTTC. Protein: CASSLARGGGYTF.

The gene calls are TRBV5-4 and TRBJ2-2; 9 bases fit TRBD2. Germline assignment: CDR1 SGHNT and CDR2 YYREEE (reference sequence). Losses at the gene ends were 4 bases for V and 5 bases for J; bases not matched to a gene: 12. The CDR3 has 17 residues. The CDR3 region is CASSLTILAGVTGELFF. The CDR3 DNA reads TGTGCCAGCAGCCTGACCATTTTAGCGGGAGTGACCGGGGAGCTGTTTTTT.

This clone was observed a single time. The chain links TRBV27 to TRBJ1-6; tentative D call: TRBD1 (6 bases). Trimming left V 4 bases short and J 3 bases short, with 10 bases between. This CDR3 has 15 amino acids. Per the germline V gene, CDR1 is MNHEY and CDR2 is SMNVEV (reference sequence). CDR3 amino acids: CASSSDSRYNSPLHF. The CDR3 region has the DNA TGTGCCAGCAGTTCGGACAGCCGCTATAATTCACCCCTCCACTTT.

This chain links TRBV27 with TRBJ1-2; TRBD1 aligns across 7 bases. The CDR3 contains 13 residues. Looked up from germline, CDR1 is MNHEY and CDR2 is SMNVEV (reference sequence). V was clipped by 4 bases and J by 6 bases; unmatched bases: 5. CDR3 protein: CASSYTGADGYTF. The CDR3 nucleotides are TGTGCCAGCAGTTACACAGGGGCGGATGGCTACACCTTC.

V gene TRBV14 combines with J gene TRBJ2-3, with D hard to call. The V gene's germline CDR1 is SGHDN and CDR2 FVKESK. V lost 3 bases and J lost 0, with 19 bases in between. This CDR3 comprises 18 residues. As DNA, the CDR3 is TGTGCCAGCAGCCAGGGTGTGATGGGCCATCAAAGCACAGATACGCAGTATTTT. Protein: CASSQGVMGHQSTDTQYF.

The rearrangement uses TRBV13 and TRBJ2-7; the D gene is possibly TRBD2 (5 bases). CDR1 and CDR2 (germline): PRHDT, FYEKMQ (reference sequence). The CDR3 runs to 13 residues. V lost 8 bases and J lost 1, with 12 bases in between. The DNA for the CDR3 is TGTGCCAGCGCGACTTGGGAGTCCTACGAGCAGTACTTC. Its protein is CASATWESYEQYF.

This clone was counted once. CDR3 sequence reads: CASSRTSPGELFF. CDR3 sequence (DNA): TGTGCCAGCAGCAGGACTAGCCCCGGGGAGCTGTTTTTT. The chain carries TRBV5-4 and TRBJ2-2, with TRBD2 identical over 8 bases. The V gene end was trimmed by 4 bases and the J gene end by 6 bases; junction bases not matched to a gene: 2. CDR1 is SGHNT and CDR2 is YYREEE in the germline V gene (reference sequence). There are 13 residues in the CDR3.

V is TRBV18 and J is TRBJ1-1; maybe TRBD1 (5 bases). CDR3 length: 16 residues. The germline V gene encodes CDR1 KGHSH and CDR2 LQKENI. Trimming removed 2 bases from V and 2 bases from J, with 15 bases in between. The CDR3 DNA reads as TGTGCCAGCTCACCATTTACCGGGACTTTAAACACTGAAGCTTTCTTT. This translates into CASSPFTGTLNTEAFF.

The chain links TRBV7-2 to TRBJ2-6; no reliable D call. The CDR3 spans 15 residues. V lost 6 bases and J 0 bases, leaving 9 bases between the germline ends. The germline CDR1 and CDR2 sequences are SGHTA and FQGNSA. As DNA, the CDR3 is TGTGCCAGCAGGTCCGCGAACTCTGGGGCCAACGTCCTGACTTTC. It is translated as CASRSANSGANVLTF.

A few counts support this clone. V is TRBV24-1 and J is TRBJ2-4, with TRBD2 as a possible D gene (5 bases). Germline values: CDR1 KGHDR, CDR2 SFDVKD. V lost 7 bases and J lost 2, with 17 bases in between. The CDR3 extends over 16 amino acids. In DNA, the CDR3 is TGTGCCACCAGGAGGGTCACATCGGGCCCCAAAAACATTCAGTACTTC. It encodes CATRRVTSGPKNIQYF.

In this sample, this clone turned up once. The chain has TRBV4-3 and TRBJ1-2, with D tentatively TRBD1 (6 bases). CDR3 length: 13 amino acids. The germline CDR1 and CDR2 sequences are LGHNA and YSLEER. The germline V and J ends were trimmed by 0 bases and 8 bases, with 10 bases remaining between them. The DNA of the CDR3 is TGCGCCAGCAGCCAAGAAGGGACACGGGGCTACACCTTC. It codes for CASSQEGTRGYTF.

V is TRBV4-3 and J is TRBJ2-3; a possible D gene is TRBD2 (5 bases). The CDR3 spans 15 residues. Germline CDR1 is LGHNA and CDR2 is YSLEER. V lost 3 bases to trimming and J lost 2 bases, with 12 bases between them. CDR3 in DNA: TGCGCCAGCAGCCAGGAGGAGGTCCCCACAGATACGCAGTATTTT. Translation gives CASSQEEVPTDTQYF.

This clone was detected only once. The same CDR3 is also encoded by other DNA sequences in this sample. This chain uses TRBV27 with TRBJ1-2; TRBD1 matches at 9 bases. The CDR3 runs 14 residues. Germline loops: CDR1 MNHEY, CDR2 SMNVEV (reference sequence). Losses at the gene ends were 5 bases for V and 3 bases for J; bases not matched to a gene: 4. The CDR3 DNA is TGTGCCAGCAGTAGAACAGGGGGCGACTATGGCTACACCTTC. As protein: CASSRTGGDYGYTF.

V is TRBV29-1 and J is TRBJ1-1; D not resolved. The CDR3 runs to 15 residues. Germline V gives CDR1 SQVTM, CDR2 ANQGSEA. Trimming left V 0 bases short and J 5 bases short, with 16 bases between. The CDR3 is CSVEDRRVWDTEAFF. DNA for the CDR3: TGCAGCGTTGAAGATCGGAGGGTGTGGGATACTGAAGCTTTCTTT.

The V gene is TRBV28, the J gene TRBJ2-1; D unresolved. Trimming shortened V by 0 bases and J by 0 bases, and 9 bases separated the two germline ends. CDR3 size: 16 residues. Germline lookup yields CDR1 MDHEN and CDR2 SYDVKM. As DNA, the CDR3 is TGTGCCAGCAGTTTATGGCAGCGAAGCTCCTACAATGAGCAGTTCTTC. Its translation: CASSLWQRSSYNEQFF.

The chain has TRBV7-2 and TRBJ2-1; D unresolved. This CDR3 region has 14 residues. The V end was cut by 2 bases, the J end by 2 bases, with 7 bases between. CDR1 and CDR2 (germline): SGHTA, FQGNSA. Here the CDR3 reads CASSLSGAYNEQFF. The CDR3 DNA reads TGTGCCAGCAGCTTATCCGGAGCCTACAATGAGCAGTTCTTC. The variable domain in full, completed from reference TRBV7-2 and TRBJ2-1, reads GAGVSQSPSNKVTEKGKDVELRCDPISGHTALYWYRQSLGQGLEFLIYFQGNSAPDKSGLPSDRFSAERTGGSVSTLTIQRTQQEDSAVYLCASSLSGAYNEQFFGPGTRLTVL.

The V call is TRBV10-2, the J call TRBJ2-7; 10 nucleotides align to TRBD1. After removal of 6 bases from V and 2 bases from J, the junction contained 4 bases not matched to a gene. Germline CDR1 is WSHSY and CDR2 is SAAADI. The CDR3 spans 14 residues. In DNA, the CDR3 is TGCGCCAGCAGGCCGGGACAGGGGACCTACGAGCAGTACTTC. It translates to CASRPGQGTYEQYF.